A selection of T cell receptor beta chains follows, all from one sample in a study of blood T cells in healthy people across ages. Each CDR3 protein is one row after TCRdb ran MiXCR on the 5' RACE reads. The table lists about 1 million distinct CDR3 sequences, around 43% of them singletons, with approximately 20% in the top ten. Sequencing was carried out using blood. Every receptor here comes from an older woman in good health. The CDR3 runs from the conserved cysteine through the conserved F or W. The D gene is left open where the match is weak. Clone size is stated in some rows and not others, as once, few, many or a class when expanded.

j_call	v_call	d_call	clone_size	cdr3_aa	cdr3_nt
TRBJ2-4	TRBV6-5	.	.	CASSYSTEDLAKNIQYF	TGTGCCAGCAGTTACTCGACAGAGGACTTAGCCAAAAACATTCAGTACTTC
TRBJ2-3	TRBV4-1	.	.	CASSQLRTDTQYF	TGCGCCAGCAGCCAATTGAGGACAGATACGCAGTATTTT
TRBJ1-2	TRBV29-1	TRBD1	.	CSVGQGEGYTF	TGCAGCGTGGGACAGGGTGAAGGCTACACCTTC
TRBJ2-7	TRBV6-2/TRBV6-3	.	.	CASTIGSGEQYF	TGTGCCAGCACAATCGGGTCAGGGGAGCAGTACTTC
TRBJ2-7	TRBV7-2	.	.	CASSFGFGREQYF	TGTGCCAGCAGCTTTGGTTTCGGCCGCGAGCAGTACTTC
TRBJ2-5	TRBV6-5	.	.	CASCSSVQETQYF	TGTGCCAGCTGCAGTAGCGTACAAGAGACCCAGTACTTC
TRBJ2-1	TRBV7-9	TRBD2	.	CASSLWAGEGAGEQFF	TGTGCCAGCAGCTTGTGGGCGGGAGAAGGGGCCGGTGAGCAGTTCTTC
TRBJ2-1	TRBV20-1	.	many	CSAAGDNEQFF	TGCAGTGCCGCAGGGGACAATGAGCAGTTCTTC
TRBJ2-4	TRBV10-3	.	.	CAISGDSEAKNIQYF	TGTGCCATCAGCGGGGACTCGGAAGCCAAAAACATTCAGTACTTC
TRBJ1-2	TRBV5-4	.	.	CASSRGGLNGGYTF	TGTGCCAGCAGTCGCGGCGGACTTAACGGCGGCTACACCTTC
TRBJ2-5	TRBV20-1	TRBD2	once	CSAKSGTSGKQETQYF	TGCAGTGCTAAATCCGGGACTAGCGGGAAACAAGAGACCCAGTACTTC